This TCR beta chain emerged from a study of regulatory T cells in long-lasting Graves disease. Overall study results and limits: TCR diversity was lower in persistent Graves' patients than in newly diagnosed ones.

V lost 6 bases to trimming and J lost 2 bases, with 13 bases between them. The CDR3 covers 14 residues. Remarks on this clonotype: The antigen is unknown.

Time point of the sample: newly diagnosed GD, antithyroid drugs for less than 3 months. RNA extracted from PBMCs served as the sequencing template. With iRepertoire HTBI primers and Arm-PCR of CDR3 regions, TCR beta libraries were built. Authors' methods: Among the samples, roughly 65 TRBV and more than twelve TRBJ segments were identified. TCRdb re-analysed the multiplex PCR reads in MiXCR, keeping a single row per CDR3 protein. The V and J calls here are based on TCRdb, not the publication. The table records around 400,000 distinct CDR3 sequences, about 16% of them present only once. The starting material was peripheral blood mononuclear cells (PBMCs), obtained at new diagnosis, from a patient treated with antithyroid drugs. This sequence was found in a female donor with Graves disease. The V and J genes are TRBV12-3 or TRBV12-4 and TRBJ1-1; the D gene is possibly TRBD1 (5 bases). DNA of the CDR3: TGTGCCAGCAGGGGGACGGGGATAAACACTGAAGCTTTCTTT. Residues: CASRGTGINTEAFF.